This T cell receptor beta chain came from a study of OX40 agonist ivuxolimab in advanced cancers. Overall study context: Ivuxolimab, an antibody that agonizes OX40 (CD134), was administered to the patients. Partial response was recorded in three patients: one hepatocellular carcinoma and two cutaneous melanoma cases. Melanoma, hepatocellular carcinoma, head and neck or renal cell cancer occurred in dose-escalation patients. Study-level findings and limits: At 0.1-3.0 mg/kg, partial responders had clonal expansion among the lowest observed.

Details on this clone: No antigen is known for it.

The method was immunoSEQ multiplex PCR; TCRdb's version includes in-frame clones alone and lacks a portion of them. The sample has approximately 79,000 clones, over 80% seen once. The origin of this receptor is an adult with an advanced solid tumor such as melanoma, head and neck, liver or kidney cancer. The sequencing here drew on CD4+ or CD8+ T cells sorted from blood, taken in a trial of the OX40 agonist ivuxolimab.

This chain's CDR3 is CAISDIGAGEQYF. The CDR3 region has the DNA TGTGCCATCTCCGATATAGGGGCAGGCGAGCAGTACTTC. This rearrangement joins TRBV6-1 to TRBJ2-7, with D maybe TRBD1 (5 bases). The CDR3 covers 13 residues. The V end lost 10 bases, the J end lost 6 bases, and 19 bases lay between the germline ends. Germline V CDR1 and CDR2: MNHNS, SASEGT.